What follows is one T cell receptor (beta chain) and its context. This CDR3 has 13 residues. Trimming removed 7 bases from V and 3 bases from J; junction bases left unmatched: 7. Germline V lookup: CDR1 SQVTM, CDR2 ANQGSEA. The sample originates from a study of blood T cell repertoires in COVID-19. About the study: Acute and convalescent COVID-19 samples came from the United States, Italy and Spain. In each case, the material was cDNA or gDNA derived from T cells, B-cell-depleted T cells, or PBMCs.

Source study methods: Amplification with reference gene primers provided the estimates of nucleated cell counts. Assay used: immunoSEQ multiplex PCR; TCRdb lists only in-frame clones, some missing. V, J and clone size reflect that table, while D and trimming were determined from the DNA. The sample holds 40,000 or so clones, about nine tenths seen once. The V call is TRBV29-1, the J call TRBJ2-7; 9 nucleotides agree with TRBD2. Input material: peripheral blood. This TCR was sampled from a man in his fifties or sixties with active COVID-19. CDR3 coding DNA: TGCAGCGCCGTACTAGCGGGTGGCTACGAGCAGTACTTC. Translation: CSAVLAGGYEQYF.